This T cell receptor (beta chain) was recovered during a study of shared T cell receptors in the human thymus. Profiling relied on immunoSEQ multiplex PCR, and the TCRdb table lists in-frame clones only, not all of them. This sample has approximately 760,000 clones, with around 85% found just once. V lost 2 bases, J lost 4 bases, and 9 bases lay in between. The CDR3 sequence is 15 residues long. Germline V gives CDR1 MNHNY, CDR2 SVGAGI (reference sequence). This sample also appeared in a second study, on human thymus T cells. Per that study: The thymus tissue came from resections taken during corrective heart surgery. Among thymic and blood repertoires, usage of V and J genes appeared biased.

The source of this sequence is a girl less than two years old with a congenital heart defect. Sequencing was done on a sample of thymocytes. The chain combines TRBV6-6 with TRBJ2-6; D unresolved. CDR3 region: CASSYPPRGANVLTF. The CDR3 nucleotides read TGTGCCAGCAGTTACCCTCCTCGGGGGGCCAACGTCCTGACTTTC.